The source of this T cell receptor (beta chain) is a study of T cells in Graves' hyperthyroidism and ophthalmopathy. This clonotype was seen ten or more times. Trimming took off 3 bases at V and 0 bases at J, with 12 bases between the two ends. The germline V gene encodes CDR1 LNHNV and CDR2 YYDKDF (reference sequence). The CDR3 is 16 amino acids. TCR beta CDR3 regions were amplified from RNA transcripts. An initial round of RT-PCR targeting the TCR CDR3 relied on the HTBI primer set. TCRdb itself ran the multiplex PCR reads through MiXCR, one entry per CDR3 protein. This sample has a few hundred thousand distinct CDR3 sequences, with under 25% found just once.

Source material: blood. V and J are TRBV15 and TRBJ1-5; no firm D call. The receptor's source is a young man with Graves' hyperthyroidism. DNA of the CDR3: TGTGCCACCAGCAGGCTCATAGAAAATAGCAATCAGCCCCAGCATTTT. This translates into CATSRLIENSNQPQHF.